These 8 T cell receptor beta chains share one sample of origin, sequenced in a study of shared clonotypes between healthy human individuals. Method: immunoSEQ multiplex PCR; TCRdb's copy keeps in-frame clones and lacks some. The sample shows a few hundred thousand clones, about 97% of them seen only once. Sequences were obtained from naive CD4+ T cells sorted from blood. Sample subset: CD45RA+ positively selected. The receptor set was obtained from a woman between 25 and 40 years old in good health.

This clone was found once. This chain connects TRBV28 to TRBJ2-1, with a weak D call TRBD2 (6 bases). Germline assignment: CDR1 MDHEN and CDR2 SYDVKM. V lost 2 bases and J lost 9, with 11 bases in between. CDR3 size: 13 residues. The CDR3 is CASSLTHGGEQFF. CDR3 in DNA: TGTGCCAGCAGTTTAACTCACGGGGGTGAGCAGTTCTTC.

The CDR3 DNA is TGTGCCAGCAGCCACCGGGACAGGGGTACTGAAGCTTTCTTT. This translates into CASSHRDRGTEAFF. This chain uses TRBV7-9 with TRBJ1-1, with TRBD1 matching 10 bases. The V segment lost 5 bases and the J segment 5 bases; nucleotides outside the gene matches: 5. In germline, CDR1 is SEHNR, CDR2 FQNEAQ (reference sequence). This CDR3 region has 14 residues. The whole variable domain, filled in from reference TRBV7-9 and TRBJ1-1, reads DTGVSQNPRHKITKRGQNVTFRCDPISEHNRLYWYRQTLGQGPEFLTYFQNEAQLEKSRLLSDRFSAERPKGSFSTLEIQRTEQGDSAMYLCASSHRDRGTEAFFGQGTRLTVV.

This chain joins TRBV11-2 and TRBJ2-7; D is unresolved. Trimming stripped 5 bases from V and 7 bases from J, with 21 bases between. Germline CDR1 is SGHAT and CDR2 is FQNNGV. The CDR3 is 15 amino acids. The CDR3 is CASSPSWVVEGEQYF. CDR3 sequence (DNA): TGTGCCAGCAGCCCATCTTGGGTCGTAGAAGGAGAGCAGTACTTC. The full variable domain, rest sourced from reference TRBV11-2 and TRBJ2-7, is EAGVAQSPRYKIIEKRQSVAFWCNPISGHATLYWYQQILGQGPKLLIQFQNNGVVDDSQLPKDRFSAERLKGVDSTLKIQPAKLEDSAVYLCASSPSWVVEGEQYFGPGTRLTVT.

The genes are TRBV9 and TRBJ2-1, with 8 bases fitting TRBD2. Germline V gives CDR1 SGDLS, CDR2 YYNGEE. With 0 bases clipped from V and 0 bases from J, the junction kept 8 bases outside the gene matches. The CDR3 totals 18 residues. Written as DNA, the CDR3 is TGTGCCAGCAGCGTAGTAGCGGGACACCTGGACTCCTACAATGAGCAGTTCTTC. Its translation: CASSVVAGHLDSYNEQFF.

The chain recombines TRBV6-4 with TRBJ2-3; D might be TRBD1 or TRBD2, each matching 7 bases. Trimming removed 7 bases from V and 6 bases from J, with 17 bases in between. This CDR3 is built from 14 residues. CDR1 MRHNA and CDR2 SNTAGT come from the germline V gene. In DNA form, the CDR3 reads TGTGCCAGCAAGGGCGGGACAGCGGGGGATACGCAGTATTTT. Its translation: CASKGGTAGDTQYF.

The chain couples TRBV28 to TRBJ2-1; tentative D call: TRBD2 (6 bases). V was trimmed by 7 bases and J by 9 bases, leaving 19 bases between them. The CDR3 is made up of 14 amino acids. Germline V gene lookup returns CDR1 MDHEN and CDR2 SYDVKM. CDR3 sequence: CASTPSGGGGEQFF. CDR3 sequence (DNA): TGTGCCAGCACCCCTTCCGGGGGAGGCGGTGAGCAGTTCTTC. The full variable domain, with the rest looked up from reference TRBV28 and TRBJ2-1, is DVKVTQSSRYLVKRTGEKVFLECVQDMDHENMFWYRQDPGLGLRLIYFSYDVKMKEKGDIPEGYSVSREKKERFSLILESASTNQTSMYLCASTPSGGGGEQFFGPGTRLTVL.

The V call is TRBV29-1, the J call TRBJ2-5, with D perhaps being TRBD1 or TRBD2 (5 bases each). Germline V CDR1 and CDR2: SQVTM, ANQGSEA. The CDR3 totals 11 residues. Trimming removed 6 bases at V and 5 bases at J, with 10 bases between. The CDR3 loop reads CSVGTSETQYF. The CDR3 DNA reads as TGCAGCGTGGGGACGTCCGAGACCCAGTACTTC.

The chain is built from TRBV28 and TRBJ1-1; no clear D gene. V was shortened by 7 bases and J by 6 bases, with 15 bases between the two germline ends. CDR3 size: 13 residues. From germline, CDR1 is MDHEN and CDR2 SYDVKM. The CDR3 is CASTGDLRSEAFF. The CDR3 DNA reads TGTGCCAGCACTGGGGATCTTCGGTCTGAAGCTTTCTTT.